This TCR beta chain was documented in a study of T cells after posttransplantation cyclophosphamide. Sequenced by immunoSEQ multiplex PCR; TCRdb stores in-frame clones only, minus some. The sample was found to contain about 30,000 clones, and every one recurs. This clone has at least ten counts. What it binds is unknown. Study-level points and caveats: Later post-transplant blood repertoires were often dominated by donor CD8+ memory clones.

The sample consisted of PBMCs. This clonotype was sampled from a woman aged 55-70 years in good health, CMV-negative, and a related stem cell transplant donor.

CDR3 residues: CAWSVGTTRAGELFF. For the CDR3, the DNA is TGTGCCTGGAGTGTAGGAACTACCAGGGCCGGGGAGCTGTTTTTT. The chain employs TRBV30 and TRBJ2-2; D is perhaps TRBD1 (5 bases). V was shortened by 0 bases and J by 6 bases, with 14 bases between the two germline ends. Germline CDR1 and CDR2: GTSNPN and SVGIG (reference sequence). This CDR3 region has 15 residues.